Below are 30 T cell receptor beta chains sequenced from a single sample in a study of T cells in Graves' hyperthyroidism and ophthalmopathy. TCR beta CDR3 regions were amplified from RNA. TCR CDR3 regions were first amplified by RT-PCR with HTBI primers. TCRdb analysed the multiplex PCR reads with MiXCR anew, one entry per CDR3 protein. The table includes some 550,000 distinct CDR3 sequences, approximately 15% detected once. Sequences were obtained from blood. Every receptor here comes from a woman in her thirties or forties with Graves' ophthalmopathy.

A remark on this clonotype: The germline gene is not matched at one end of the junction; a read error may be the cause. This chain connects TRBV5-6 to TRBJ2-7, with D perhaps given as TRBD1 or TRBD2 (5 bases each). The CDR3 has 13 amino acids. CDR1 and CDR2 (germline): SGHDT, YYEEEE. The CDR3 sequence is CASTLGPSYEQYF. CDR3 in DNA: TGTGCCAGCACCTTGGGACCATCCTACGAGCAGTACTTC.

The V and J genes are TRBV20-1 and TRBJ2-7, with D possibly TRBD1 on 5 matching bases. V lost 4 bases and J 0 bases, leaving 16 bases between the germline ends. Germline lookup yields CDR1 DFQATT and CDR2 SNEGSKA (reference sequence). The CDR3 runs 15 residues. The CDR3 here is CSAKAQGDFSYEQYF. The CDR3, as DNA: TGCAGTGCTAAGGCCCAGGGTGACTTCTCCTACGAGCAGTACTTC.

The genes are TRBV29-1 and TRBJ1-5; 10 bases align to TRBD1. The CDR3 covers 14 residues. The germline gives CDR1 SQVTM, CDR2 ANQGSEA. J lost 5 bases, V lost 6 bases, and 7 bases had no gene match. The CDR3 loop is CSVRQGAVDQPQHF. The CDR3 nucleotides read TGCAGCGTACGACAGGGGGCGGTCGATCAGCCCCAGCATTTT.

Points on this clonotype: A much larger clone is a single base away; this may be a read error. V gene TRBV11-2 combines with J gene TRBJ1-2; 7 bases line up with TRBD1. The CDR3 spans 14 residues. From germline, CDR1 is SGHAT and CDR2 FQNNGV. V lost 6 bases, J lost 4 bases, and 8 bases stayed unmatched. The CDR3 loop is CASRGTVEFYGYTF. The CDR3 DNA reads TGTGCCAGCAGGGGGACAGTGGAATTCTATGGCTACACCTTC.

This clonotype has at least ten counts. This sequence joins TRBV7-8 and TRBJ1-5; D is undetermined. This CDR3 is 15 amino acids long. The germline gives CDR1 SGHVS, CDR2 FQNEAQ. V was clipped by 1 base and J by 2 bases, with 9 bases between them. The CDR3 DNA is TGTGCCAGCAGCTTAGGACGATCAGGCAATCAGCCCCAGCATTTT. This codes for CASSLGRSGNQPQHF. The entire variable domain, with the rest obtained from reference TRBV7-8 and TRBJ1-5, is as follows: GAGVSQSPRYKVAKRGQDVALRCDPISGHVSLFWYQQALGQGPEFLTYFQNEAQLDKSGLPSDRFFAERPEGSVSTLKIQRTQQEDSAVYLCASSLGRSGNQPQHFGDGTRLSIL.

This clonotype came up a few times. The rearrangement uses TRBV28 and TRBJ2-3, with D perhaps assigned TRBD1 or TRBD2 (5 bases each). This CDR3 is 16 amino acids long. V lost 5 bases to trimming and J lost 2 bases, with 17 bases between them. Looked up from germline, CDR1 is MDHEN and CDR2 is SYDVKM. The CDR3 region has the DNA TGTGCCAGCAGTCAATCCGAGGGGCGCTTCACAGATACGCAGTATTTT. Its translation is CASSQSEGRFTDTQYF. The full variable domain, its missing parts supplied by reference TRBV28 and TRBJ2-3, is DVKVTQSSRYLVKRTGEKVFLECVQDMDHENMFWYRQDPGLGLRLIYFSYDVKMKEKGDIPEGYSVSREKKERFSLILESASTNQTSMYLCASSQSEGRFTDTQYFGPGTRLTVL.

Ten or more counts support this clonotype. This sequence joins TRBV3-1 and TRBJ1-3; D is unresolved. Germline lookup yields CDR1 LGHDT and CDR2 YNNKEL (reference sequence). This CDR3 has 11 amino acids. V was shortened by 8 bases and J by 3 bases, with 5 bases between the two germline ends. CDR3 loop: CASRYGNTIYF. The CDR3 DNA reads TGTGCCAGCCGGTATGGAAACACCATATATTTT.

This clonotype was seen a handful of times. This rearrangement joins TRBV20-1 to TRBJ1-1, with no clear D. Deletions cut 5 bases from V and 0 bases from J, with 16 bases between. Per germline, CDR1 DFQATT and CDR2 SNEGSKA (reference sequence). The CDR3 is 15 amino acids. The CDR3 DNA follows: TGCAGTGCTGGTAGATTCCCTAGCGTGAACACTGAAGCTTTCTTT. Protein: CSAGRFPSVNTEAFF.

This clonotype was recorded at least ten times. The rearrangement joins TRBV28 to TRBJ2-1; unclear D gene. This CDR3 comprises 15 residues. V was pared by 4 bases and J by 2 bases, with 12 bases between. Germline V gene sequence: CDR1 MDHEN, CDR2 SYDVKM. The DNA of the CDR3 is TGTGCCAGCAGTTCCTCCCCCTGGACCTACAATGAGCAGTTCTTC. Translating gives CASSSSPWTYNEQFF.

This chain uses TRBV5-1 with TRBJ1-1, with TRBD1 identical over 8 bases. CDR1 is SGHRS, CDR2 YFSETQ, per germline. Germline trimming cut 1 base from V and 4 bases from J; bases unmatched to any gene: 3. This CDR3 comprises 14 residues. CDR3 in amino acids: CASSLIDRGTEAFF. The CDR3 DNA sequence: TGCGCCAGCAGCTTGATAGACAGGGGCACTGAAGCTTTCTTT.

The gene calls are TRBV3-1 and TRBJ2-2, with TRBD1 identical over 12 bases. Germline V CDR1 and CDR2: LGHDT, YNNKEL (reference sequence). This CDR3 spans 17 amino acids. V shed 4 bases and J 7 bases; nucleotides not matched to a gene: 10. This chain's CDR3 is CASSRDRDRGRVGELFF. DNA for the CDR3: TGTGCCAGCAGCCGCGACCGGGACAGGGGGCGCGTCGGGGAGCTGTTTTTT.

The V call is TRBV6-1, the J call TRBJ1-4; D is unresolved. V was cut by 1 base and J by 7 bases, with 16 bases left in between. CDR1 MNHNS and CDR2 SASEGT come from the germline V gene. The CDR3 runs 16 residues. The CDR3 nucleotides are TGTGCCAGCAGTGAAGGCGTGGTAGGGCGAGGTGAAAAACTGTTTTTT. This encodes CASSEGVVGRGEKLFF.

This clonotype was observed many times. The chain joins TRBV28 to TRBJ2-1; 7 positions match TRBD1. Germline V CDR1 and CDR2: MDHEN, SYDVKM. V dropped 4 bases and J dropped 7; count of bases not matched to a gene: 7. This CDR3 spans 14 amino acids. The CDR3 protein is CASSSINRGNEQFF. The CDR3 DNA reads as TGTGCCAGCAGTTCGATTAACAGGGGTAATGAGCAGTTCTTC. The variable domain in full, with the rest retrieved from reference TRBV28 and TRBJ2-1, is DVKVTQSSRYLVKRTGEKVFLECVQDMDHENMFWYRQDPGLGLRLIYFSYDVKMKEKGDIPEGYSVSREKKERFSLILESASTNQTSMYLCASSSINRGNEQFFGPGTRLTVL.

This clonotype was counted only a few times. The chain combines TRBV9 with TRBJ1-5; D unclear. The CDR3 runs 13 residues. Germline V CDR1 and CDR2: SGDLS, YYNGEE. V was clipped by 10 bases and J by 4 bases, with 15 bases between them. The CDR3 here is CARTAGGNQPQHF. The DNA of the CDR3 is TGTGCCCGTACGGCGGGAGGGAATCAGCCCCAGCATTTT.

This clonotype was observed many times. V is TRBV11-3 and J is TRBJ2-3; 9 bases are shared with TRBD2. V shed 4 bases, J shed 1 base, and the junction held 3 bases outside the gene matches. The CDR3 is made up of 15 amino acids. Germline assignment: CDR1 SGHNT and CDR2 YENEEA. The CDR3 sequence is CASSSSGVGTDTQYF. The DNA for the CDR3 is TGTGCCAGCAGCTCTAGCGGGGTCGGCACAGATACGCAGTATTTT.

This clonotype has a count of ten or more. Relative to the germline gene, one junction end is altered; a read error may explain this. This chain joins TRBV20-1 and TRBJ2-6, with 7 bases matching TRBD1. Germline V gene lookup returns CDR1 DFQATT and CDR2 SNEGSKA (reference sequence). This CDR3 contains 14 residues. In nucleotides, the CDR3 is TGCAGTGCAAGAGGACAGGTTGGGGCCAACGTCCTGACTTTC. It is translated as CSARGQVGANVLTF.

The table lists this clonotype with many counts. This chain connects TRBV20-1 to TRBJ2-6, with 7 positions matching TRBD1. This CDR3 has 14 amino acids. CDR1 and CDR2 from the germline V gene are DFQATT and SNEGSKA (reference sequence). The V gene end was trimmed by 6 bases and the J gene end by 2 bases; junction bases not matched to a gene: 4. The CDR3 nucleotides are TGCAGTGCAGAAGGGGGCGCTGGGGCCAACGTCCTGACTTTC. It is translated as CSAEGGAGANVLTF.

The genes are TRBV19 and TRBJ2-3, with a weak D call TRBD2 (5 bases). In germline, CDR1 is LNHDA, CDR2 SQIVND (reference sequence). The CDR3 length is 15 residues. Deletions cut 4 bases from V and 5 bases from J, with 16 bases between. CDR3 loop: CASSNHRKGGDTQYF. CDR3 sequence (DNA): TGTGCCAGTAGTAACCACCGTAAAGGAGGAGATACGCAGTATTTT.

The chain employs TRBV13 and TRBJ2-7, with D perhaps TRBD2 (5 bases). From germline, CDR1 is PRHDT and CDR2 FYEKMQ (reference sequence). This CDR3 region has 14 residues. The ends were cut back, 2 bases at V and 6 bases at J, with 14 bases in the middle. The CDR3 protein is CASSLFRPSGEQYF. CDR3 in DNA: TGTGCCAGCAGCTTATTTCGGCCCAGCGGCGAGCAGTACTTC.

This clonotype was recorded at least ten times. The chain uses TRBV28 and TRBJ1-5; 7 nucleotides agree with TRBD1. The germline V gene has CDR1 MDHEN and CDR2 SYDVKM. This CDR3 region has 13 residues. The V and J ends lost 6 bases and 3 bases, in that order; junction bases with no gene match: 2. The CDR3 DNA reads as TGTGCCAGCAGCGGGACAGTCAATCAGCCCCAGCATTTT. Its translation: CASSGTVNQPQHF.

This clonotype was counted at least ten times. The chain couples TRBV18 to TRBJ1-2, with a tentative D call TRBD1 (5 bases). The CDR3 runs to 15 residues. The germline gives CDR1 KGHSH, CDR2 LQKENI. V lost 3 bases to trimming and J lost 1 base, with 12 bases between them. In DNA, the CDR3 is TGTGCCAGCTCACCTTTGGACACACTTAACTATGGCTACACCTTC. Translation: CASSPLDTLNYGYTF.

As concerns this clonotype: The junction does not match germline at one end; this may be a read error. The chain joins TRBV7-9 to TRBJ2-5; perhaps TRBD1 as D (5 bases). Germline assignment: CDR1 SEHNR and CDR2 FQNEAQ (reference sequence). CDR3 length equals 13 residues. CDR3: CASSVAGIETQYF. The CDR3 DNA follows: TGTGCCAGCAGCGTAGCAGGGATTGAGACCCAGTACTTC.

This clonotype was seen a handful of times. V gene TRBV5-1 combines with J gene TRBJ1-6; weak D call: TRBD1 (6 bases). Per germline, CDR1 SGHRS and CDR2 YFSETQ. CDR3 size: 14 residues. Trimming cost V 0 bases and J 10 bases, with 11 bases left between them. The CDR3 region has the DNA TGCGCCAGCAGCTTGGGTGCAGGGGTATCACCCCTCCACTTT. It codes for CASSLGAGVSPLHF. Variable domain in full (rest from reference TRBV5-1 and TRBJ1-6): KAGVTQTPRYLIKTRGQQVTLSCSPISGHRSVSWYQQTPGQGLQFLFEYFSETQRNKGNFPGRFSGRQFSNSRSEMNVSTLELGDSALYLCASSLGAGVSPLHFGNGTRLTVT.

This clonotype was found many times. The chain combines TRBV20-1 with TRBJ2-1; TRBD2 matches at 7 bases. Germline-derived CDR1 and CDR2 are DFQATT and SNEGSKA (reference sequence). V shed 7 bases and J 0 bases; nucleotides not matched to a gene: 0. This CDR3 spans 12 amino acids. For the CDR3, the DNA is TGCAGTGGCGGGAGCTCCTACAATGAGCAGTTCTTC. This translates into CSGGSSYNEQFF.

This clonotype turned up a few times. The genes are TRBV6-6 and TRBJ2-7; 7 bases fit TRBD1. This CDR3 is built from 14 residues. Losses at the gene ends were 0 bases for V and 7 bases for J; bases not matched to a gene: 6. CDR1 and CDR2 (germline): MNHNY, SVGAGI (reference sequence). The CDR3 spells CASSYSTGMSEQYF. The CDR3 DNA sequence: TGTGCCAGCAGTTACTCGACAGGGATGAGTGAGCAGTACTTC.

This clonotype was counted only a few times. DNA of the CDR3: TGTGCCAGCAGCCCCCGGGGAGAGGCTACCGGGGAGCTGTTTTTT. It yields the protein CASSPRGEATGELFF. V gene TRBV6-2 or TRBV6-3 combines with J gene TRBJ2-2, with a possible D match to TRBD2 (5 bases). The V and J ends lost 6 bases and 5 bases respectively, with 16 bases between them. Looked up from germline, CDR1 is MNHEY and CDR2 is SVGEGT. CDR3 length: 15 residues.

This clonotype was counted at least ten times. The CDR3 sequence: CASSLSGGNTEAFF. CDR3 DNA sequence: TGTGCCAGCAGTCTCTCGGGGGGGAACACTGAAGCTTTCTTT. The rearrangement links TRBV2 to TRBJ1-1, with D maybe TRBD1 (5 bases). The germline V gene encodes CDR1 SNHLY and CDR2 FYNNEI. V was cut by 5 bases and J by 1 base, with 11 bases left in between. This CDR3 comprises 14 residues.

This clonotype showed up many times. The chain couples TRBV7-8 to TRBJ2-4; maybe TRBD2 (5 bases). CDR3 size: 14 residues. Deletions cut 3 bases from V and 8 bases from J, with 14 bases between. CDR1 and CDR2 (germline): SGHVS, FQNEAQ. For the CDR3, the DNA is TGTGCCAGCAGCTTCCTCCGGACTGCGGACATTCAGTACTTC. Translation: CASSFLRTADIQYF.

This clonotype was detected only a few times. V and J are TRBV4-1 and TRBJ2-5; D might be TRBD1 (6 bases). Germline-derived CDR1 and CDR2 are MGHRA and YSYEKL. Between the trimmed V and J ends, which lost 1 base and 5 bases, there was a span of 11 bases. CDR3 size: 14 residues. The CDR3 nucleotides are TGCGCCAGCAGCCAAGCAGGGGTTCGGGAGACCCAGTACTTC. It encodes CASSQAGVRETQYF.

The V gene is TRBV6-1, the J gene TRBJ2-7; D not resolved. Trimming removed 2 bases from V and 2 bases from J, with 10 bases in between. CDR3 size: 14 residues. Germline lookup yields CDR1 MNHNS and CDR2 SASEGT. In DNA, the CDR3 is TGTGCCAGCAGTGAAACACCGAATACCTACGAGCAGTACTTC. This gives the protein CASSETPNTYEQYF.